The 25 T cell receptor beta chains below come from one sample, sequenced in a study of vaccination and CD4 T cells after COVID-19. Treatment indicated: approximately 9-day PBMC culture with coronavirus spike peptide pools or control peptides (ViraFEST assay). Pre-COVID-19 pandemic sampling (2011-2018) yielded the unexposed donor's CD4+ T cells. The antigens for these receptors are not known. CD4+ T cells that had been cultured provided DNA sequenced with the Oncomine TCR Beta short-read assay. One entry per CDR3 protein results from TCRdb running MiXCR on the PCR reads. The data show roughly 4,400 distinct CDR3 sequences, with 35% to 40% seen just once and about 40% held by the top ten. Sequenced: CD4+ T cells from blood, cultured in vitro. The receptors shown here come from a human donor in good health.

The chain links TRBV24-1 to TRBJ1-1; 11 bases align to TRBD1. Germline V gives CDR1 KGHDR, CDR2 SFDVKD. The J segment lost 6 bases and the V segment lost 6 bases, leaving 8 bases of the junction unmatched. CDR3 length equals 15 residues. CDR3 sequence: CATSLRDRGSAEAFF. For the CDR3, the DNA is TGTGCCACCAGTCTCCGGGACAGGGGGTCGGCTGAAGCTTTCTTT.

There are a few counts of this clonotype. This chain uses TRBV19 with TRBJ1-6; TRBD1 matches at 9 bases. The V segment lost 3 bases and the J segment 14 bases; nucleotides outside the gene matches: 2. The CDR3 runs 12 residues. Germline V gene data show CDR1 as LNHDA and CDR2 as SQIVND (reference sequence). The CDR3: CASSMGQGTLHF. The CDR3 DNA is TGTGCCAGTAGTATGGGACAGGGAACCCTCCACTTT.

This clonotype was seen more than once but under ten times. The chain joins TRBV6-5 to TRBJ1-5, with a tentative D call TRBD1 (5 bases). Germline V gene sequence: CDR1 MNHEY, CDR2 SVGAGI. CDR3 length equals 19 residues. V lost 2 bases to trimming and J lost 2 bases, with 22 bases between them. CDR3 DNA: TGTGCCAGCAGTTACAGTGGTTGGCAGGGTAAAGGGGGCAATCAGCCCCAGCATTTT. Translating gives CASSYSGWQGKGGNQPQHF.

CDR3 amino acids: CASSVQSYNEQFF. In DNA form, the CDR3 reads TGTGCCAGCAGCGTCCAGTCTTACAATGAGCAGTTCTTC. The chain links TRBV6-1 to TRBJ2-1; no reliable D call. There are 13 residues in the CDR3. The V gene lost 6 bases and the J gene lost 4 bases, with 10 bases spanning the gap. CDR1 is MNHNS, CDR2 SASEGT, per germline.

This clonotype was counted between two and nine times. This sequence joins TRBV6-5 and TRBJ1-2; D perhaps matches TRBD1 (6 bases). This CDR3 contains 15 residues. CDR1 is MNHEY, CDR2 SVGAGI, per germline. Deletions cut 0 bases from V and 5 bases from J, with 13 bases between. CDR3 DNA: TGTGCCAGCAGTTACTCGGGGGTCAGGGGTTATGGCTACACCTTC. It is translated as CASSYSGVRGYGYTF.

The sample holds a few counts of this clonotype. This chain joins TRBV20-1 and TRBJ1-3, with TRBD1 as a possible D gene (5 bases). This CDR3 spans 15 amino acids. Deletions cut 0 bases from V and 3 bases from J, with 12 bases between. The germline V gene has CDR1 DFQATT and CDR2 SNEGSKA (reference sequence). CDR3 in amino acids: CSARDQGGYGNTIYF. DNA for the CDR3: TGCAGTGCTAGAGATCAGGGCGGTTATGGAAACACCATATATTTT.

This clonotype was counted between two and nine times. The chain recombines TRBV20-1 with TRBJ1-1; TRBD1 matches at 7 bases. CDR3 length: 12 residues. Trimming removed 8 bases from V and 4 bases from J; junction bases left unmatched: 7. Germline V gene data show CDR1 as DFQATT and CDR2 as SNEGSKA (reference sequence). The DNA for the CDR3 is TGCAGTTCCTACAGGGGTACCACTGAAGCTTTCTTT. Translated: CSSYRGTTEAFF.

The J gene is TRBJ2-5, the V gene TRBV5-4, with TRBD2 identical over 13 bases. With V trimmed by 4 bases and J by 3 bases, 3 bases remained unmatched. Germline V lookup: CDR1 SGHNT, CDR2 YYREEE (reference sequence). The CDR3 runs 15 residues. This CDR3 is CASSRGTSGEETQYF. In nucleotides, the CDR3 is TGTGCCAGCAGCCGAGGGACTAGCGGGGAAGAGACCCAGTACTTC.

A remark on this clonotype: The junction departs from germline at one end; a sequencing error may be responsible. This sequence joins TRBV7-7 and TRBJ1-1, with no clear D. Germline CDR1 reads SSHAT; CDR2 reads FNYEAQ (reference sequence). The CDR3 spans 13 residues. CDR3 loop: CASSITPNTEAFF. Written as DNA, the CDR3 is TGTGCTAGCAGCATCACACCGAACACTGAAGCTTTCTTT.

This chain connects TRBV20-1 to TRBJ1-1, with D unresolved. CDR1 and CDR2 (germline): DFQATT, SNEGSKA (reference sequence). This CDR3 is 12 amino acids long. V dropped 1 base and J dropped 4 bases, with 7 bases sitting between them. The CDR3 spells CSARAGPTEAFF. CDR3 sequence (DNA): TGCAGTGCTAGAGCTGGCCCCACTGAAGCTTTCTTT.

The chain links TRBV6-1 to TRBJ2-6; D uncertain. The CDR3 is 16 residues long. V lost 7 bases and J 0 bases, leaving 13 bases between the germline ends. Germline CDR1 is MNHNS and CDR2 is SASEGT. The CDR3 here is CASTQRLHSGANVLTF. In DNA, the CDR3 is TGTGCCAGCACCCAACGGCTGCACTCTGGGGCCAACGTCCTGACTTTC.

This chain links TRBV6-5 with TRBJ1-2; D gene unclear. The ends were cut back, 4 bases at V and 13 bases at J, with 13 bases in the middle. Germline lookup yields CDR1 MNHEY and CDR2 SVGAGI. This CDR3 region has 11 residues. The CDR3 region has the DNA TGTGCCAGCAGTTCCCCAGTTGTTTGCACCTTC. Translation: CASSSPVVCTF.

DNA of the CDR3: TGTGCCAGCAGTCCCCAGGACAGGGGAATCCATGGCTACACCTTC. It is translated as CASSPQDRGIHGYTF. J is TRBJ1-2 and V is TRBV27; 9 bases align to TRBD1. CDR1 and CDR2 (germline): MNHEY, SMNVEV (reference sequence). The CDR3 runs 15 residues. The ends lost 5 bases at V and 6 bases at J; junction bases unmatched: 10.

V is TRBV7-3 and J is TRBJ2-1; no reliable D call. The CDR3 spans 12 residues. CDR1 and CDR2 from the germline V gene are SGHTA and FQGTGA. V was pared by 1 base and J by 9 bases, with 7 bases between. The CDR3 protein is CASSLSLGEQFF. CDR3 bases: TGTGCCAGCAGCTTAAGTCTGGGTGAGCAGTTCTTC. The full variable domain, completed using reference TRBV7-3 and TRBJ2-1, is GAGVSQTPSNKVTEKGKYVELRCDPISGHTALYWYRQSLGQGPEFLIYFQGTGAADDSGLPNDRFFAVRPEGSVSTLKIQRTERGDSAVYLCASSLSLGEQFFGPGTRLTVL.

The chain is built from TRBV19 and TRBJ1-5; 8 nucleotides match TRBD1. Germline V gene data show CDR1 as LNHDA and CDR2 as SQIVND (reference sequence). CDR3 length: 15 amino acids. J was trimmed by 5 bases and V by 5 bases; bases with no gene match: 8. CDR3 in DNA: TGTGCCAGTAGTGCCACAGGGGGGGCACATCAGCCCCAGCATTTT. It specifies CASSATGGAHQPQHF.

There are a few counts of this clonotype. This chain connects TRBV7-9 to TRBJ1-2; D gene unclear. This CDR3 spans 11 amino acids. CDR1 and CDR2 from the germline V gene are SEHNR and FQNEAQ (reference sequence). V was shortened by 5 bases and J by 5 bases, with 6 bases between the two germline ends. CDR3 nucleotides: TGTGCCAGCAGCGACGGATATGGCTACACCTTC. Amino acid sequence: CASSDGYGYTF.

This clonotype appeared a single time. The chain combines TRBV4-2 with TRBJ2-7; the D call may be TRBD1 or TRBD2 (5 bases each). Germline assignment: CDR1 LGHNA and CDR2 YNFKEQ. This CDR3 contains 17 residues. Deletions cut 2 bases from V and 3 bases from J, with 20 bases between. The CDR3 sequence: CASSQRGEPPGLYEQYF. The CDR3 nucleotides read TGTGCCAGCAGCCAACGGGGAGAGCCGCCAGGGCTCTACGAGCAGTACTTC.

This clonotype has only a few counts. The chain combines TRBV6-1 with TRBJ1-5; TRBD1 matches at 7 bases. CDR1 and CDR2 (germline): MNHNS, SASEGT. With V trimmed by 6 bases and J by 0 bases, 8 bases remained unmatched. The CDR3 has 16 residues. This CDR3 reads CASSLGGDSSNQPQHF. The CDR3 bases are TGTGCCAGCAGCCTCGGGGGGGACAGTAGCAATCAGCCCCAGCATTTT.

This chain uses TRBV19 with TRBJ1-2; D remains ambiguous. This CDR3 region has 10 residues. The germline V and J ends were trimmed by 7 bases and 2 bases, with 2 bases remaining between them. The germline CDR1 and CDR2 sequences are LNHDA and SQIVND (reference sequence). In nucleotides, the CDR3 is TGTGCCAGTAACAACTATGGCTACACCTTC. It codes for CASNNYGYTF.

This clonotype was detected a few times. V is TRBV6-1 and J is TRBJ1-6; D is unresolved. Between the trimmed V and J ends, which lost 6 bases and 0 bases, there was a span of 18 bases. The CDR3 spans 18 residues. Germline loops: CDR1 MNHNS, CDR2 SASEGT. Here the CDR3 DNA reads TGTGCCAGCAGCCCATATTGGACGGGCAGCTCCTATAATTCACCCCTCCACTTT. This codes for CASSPYWTGSSYNSPLHF.

This clonotype was found a few times. The junction differs from germline at one of its ends, possibly a read error. J is TRBJ1-2 and V is TRBV10-3, with a tentative D call TRBD1 (5 bases). There are 13 residues in the CDR3. Germline V CDR1 and CDR2: ENHRY, SYGVKD. CDR3 DNA: TGTGCCATCAGTGCGGACACTAAATATGGCTACACCTTC. This encodes CAISADTKYGYTF.

The rearrangement uses TRBV6-5 and TRBJ1-1; D is uncertain. Germline V gives CDR1 MNHEY, CDR2 SVGAGI. This CDR3 is built from 14 residues. Trimming pared 4 bases from V and 4 bases from J, leaving 13 bases between. The chain's CDR3 is CASSFSSGGTEAFF. DNA of the CDR3: TGTGCCAGCAGTTTCTCGTCTGGAGGCACTGAAGCTTTCTTT.

The gene calls are TRBV20-1 and TRBJ1-1; no definite D call. Germline loops: CDR1 DFQATT, CDR2 SNEGSKA (reference sequence). Trimming stripped 0 bases from V and 3 bases from J, with 17 bases between. The CDR3 runs 16 residues. The CDR3 nucleotides are TGCAGTGCTAGAGATCCCCACCGCGGGCGGGACACTGAAGCTTTCTTT. Protein product: CSARDPHRGRDTEAFF.

This clonotype has a single count. This rearrangement joins TRBV5-1 to TRBJ2-5, with D perhaps TRBD2 (5 bases). Trimming left V 2 bases short and J 4 bases short, with 15 bases between. Germline V CDR1 and CDR2: SGHRS, YFSETQ. This CDR3 has 15 residues. CDR3 nucleotide sequence: TGCGCCAGCAGCTTCAACTATGGACTCGGAGAGACCCAGTACTTC. Its protein is CASSFNYGLGETQYF.

There are a few counts of this clonotype. The rearrangement uses TRBV5-4 and TRBJ1-5, with a possible D match to TRBD1 (5 bases). CDR3 size: 15 residues. Trimming shortened V by 4 bases and J by 7 bases, and 18 bases separated the two germline ends. The V gene's germline CDR1 is SGHNT and CDR2 YYREEE (reference sequence). For the CDR3, the DNA is TGTGCCAGCAGCCCCATCCGGGGGGGGGTACAGCCCCAGCATTTT. Amino acids: CASSPIRGGVQPQHF.